This T cell receptor beta chain was sequenced for a study of cytomegalovirus exposure and HLA in healthy donors. A word on this clone: The antigen remains unidentified.

The CDR3 loop spans 17 amino acids. V was cut by 4 bases and J by 2 bases, with 19 bases left in between. The germline V gene has CDR1 SGHAT and CDR2 FQNNGV. The PCR used 60 Vbeta and 13 Jbeta primers. In the source study's methods: In a later analysis, 75 million to 95 million unique TCR beta chains included roughly 11 million shared by two or more donors. Sequencing was performed with immunoSEQ multiplex PCR; in TCRdb, only in-frame clones are kept and a portion is missing. The V and J calls and clone size are taken from that table; D and trimming were inferred from the DNA. The table lists some 91,000 clones, around 74% of them singletons. Study findings and constraints: Most TCRs appeared rarely, but some public TCRs recurred in many donors. Presence/absence analysis assumed near-uniform sequencing depth across donors.

This chain uses TRBV11-2 with TRBJ2-3; D may be TRBD1 (6 bases). The receptor was derived from a man between 35 and 55 years old in good health and CMV-seropositive. Input material: PBMCs. The CDR3 loop is CASSSYTGTKHTDTQYF. The CDR3 coding sequence is TGTGCCAGCAGCTCATACACCGGGACAAAGCACACAGATACGCAGTATTTT.